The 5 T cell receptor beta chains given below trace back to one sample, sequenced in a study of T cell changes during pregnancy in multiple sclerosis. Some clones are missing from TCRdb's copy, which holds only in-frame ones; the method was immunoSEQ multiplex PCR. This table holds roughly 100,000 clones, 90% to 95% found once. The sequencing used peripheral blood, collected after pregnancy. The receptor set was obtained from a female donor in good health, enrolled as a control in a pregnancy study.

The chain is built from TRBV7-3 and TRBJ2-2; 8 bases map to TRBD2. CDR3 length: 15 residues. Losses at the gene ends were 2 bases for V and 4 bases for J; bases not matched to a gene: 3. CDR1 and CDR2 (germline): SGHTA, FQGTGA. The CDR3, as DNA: TGTGCCAGCAGCTTACTCGGGGGGGGCACCGGGGAGCTGTTTTTT. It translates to CASSLLGGGTGELFF.

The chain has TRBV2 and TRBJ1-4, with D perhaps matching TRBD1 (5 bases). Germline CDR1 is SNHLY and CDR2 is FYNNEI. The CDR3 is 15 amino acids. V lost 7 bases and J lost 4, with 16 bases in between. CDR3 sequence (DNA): TGTGCCAGCATCAGGGAGGGTGGGTTTAATGAAAAACTGTTTTTT. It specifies CASIREGGFNEKLFF.

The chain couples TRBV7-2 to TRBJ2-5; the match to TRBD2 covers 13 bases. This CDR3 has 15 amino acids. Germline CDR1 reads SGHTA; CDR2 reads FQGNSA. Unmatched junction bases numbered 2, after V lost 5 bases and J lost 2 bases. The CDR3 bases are TGTGCCAGCAGCACTAGCGGGGGGGGTCAAGAGACCCAGTACTTC. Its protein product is CASSTSGGGQETQYF.

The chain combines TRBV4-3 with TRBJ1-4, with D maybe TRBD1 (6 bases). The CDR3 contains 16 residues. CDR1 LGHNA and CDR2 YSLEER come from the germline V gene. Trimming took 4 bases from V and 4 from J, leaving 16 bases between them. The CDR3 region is CASSRTMGAFNEKLFF. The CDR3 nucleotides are TGCGCCAGCAGCCGCACGATGGGGGCCTTTAATGAAAAACTGTTTTTT.

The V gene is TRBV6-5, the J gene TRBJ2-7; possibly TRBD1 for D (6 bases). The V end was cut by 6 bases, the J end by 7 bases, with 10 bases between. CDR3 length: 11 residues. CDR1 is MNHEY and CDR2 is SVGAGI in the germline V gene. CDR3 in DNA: TGTGCCAGCAGCCGTGGACAGGAGCAGTACTTC. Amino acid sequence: CASSRGQEQYF.